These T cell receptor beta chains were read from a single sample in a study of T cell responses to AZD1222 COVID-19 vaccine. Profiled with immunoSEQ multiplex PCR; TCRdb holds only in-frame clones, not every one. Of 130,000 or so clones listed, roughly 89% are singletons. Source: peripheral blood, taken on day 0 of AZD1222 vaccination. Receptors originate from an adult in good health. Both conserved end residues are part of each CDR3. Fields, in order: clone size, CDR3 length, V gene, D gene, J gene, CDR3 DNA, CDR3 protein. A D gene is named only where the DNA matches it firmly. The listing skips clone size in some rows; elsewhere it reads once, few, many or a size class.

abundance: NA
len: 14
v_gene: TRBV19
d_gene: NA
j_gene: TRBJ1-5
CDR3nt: TGTGCCAGTAGCCCTCGGACGGGGAATCAGCCCCAGCATTTT
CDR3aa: CASSPRTGNQPQHF

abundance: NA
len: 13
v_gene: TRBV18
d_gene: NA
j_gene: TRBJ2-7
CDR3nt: TGTGCCAGCTTAAACACGGCTGGGGACGAGCAGTACTTC
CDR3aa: CASLNTAGDEQYF

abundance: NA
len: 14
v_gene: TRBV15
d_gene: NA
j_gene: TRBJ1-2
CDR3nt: TGTGCCACCAGCAGAGATGGAAAGGACCGTGGCTACACCTTC
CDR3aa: CATSRDGKDRGYTF

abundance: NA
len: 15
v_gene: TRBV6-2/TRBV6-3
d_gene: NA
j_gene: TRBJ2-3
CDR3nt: TGTGCCAGCAGTGTAGGGGGGATTGGCACAGATACGCAGTATTTT
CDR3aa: CASSVGGIGTDTQYF

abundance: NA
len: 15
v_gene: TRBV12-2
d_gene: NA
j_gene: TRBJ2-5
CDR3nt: TGTGCAAGTCGCTTTAGGTGGGGGGCGCGGGAGACCCAGTACTTC
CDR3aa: CASRFRWGARETQYF

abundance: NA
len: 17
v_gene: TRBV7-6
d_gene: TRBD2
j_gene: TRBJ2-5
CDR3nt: TGTGCCAGCAGCTCGACAGGACTAGCGGGAGCTTTAGAGACCCAGTACTTC
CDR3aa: CASSSTGLAGALETQYF

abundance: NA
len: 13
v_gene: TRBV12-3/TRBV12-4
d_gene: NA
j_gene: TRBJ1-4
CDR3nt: TGTGCCAGCAGTTTACGGGGGGGTGAAAAACTGTTTTTT
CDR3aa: CASSLRGGEKLFF

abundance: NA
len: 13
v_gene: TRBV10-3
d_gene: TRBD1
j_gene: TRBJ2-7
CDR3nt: TGTGCCATCAGTGAGATACAGGGGAAAAAGCAGTACTTC
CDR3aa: CAISEIQGKKQYF

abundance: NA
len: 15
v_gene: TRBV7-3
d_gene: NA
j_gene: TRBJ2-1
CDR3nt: TGTGCCAGCAGCTTATTGGCCAGCTCCTACAATGAGCAGTTCTTC
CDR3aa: CASSLLASSYNEQFF

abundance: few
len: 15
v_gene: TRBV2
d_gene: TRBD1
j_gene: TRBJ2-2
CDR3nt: TGTGCCAGCAGTGAGGGACAGGGATGGACCGGGGAGCTGTTTTTT
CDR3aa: CASSEGQGWTGELFF

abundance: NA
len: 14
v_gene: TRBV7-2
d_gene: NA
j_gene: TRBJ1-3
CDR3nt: TGTGCCAGCAGCCCGGGGGGGGTCGGAAACACCATATATTTT
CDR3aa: CASSPGGVGNTIYF

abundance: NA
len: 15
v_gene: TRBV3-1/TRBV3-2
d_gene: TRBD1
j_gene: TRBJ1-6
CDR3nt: TGTGCCAGCAGCCAAAGACAGGGGCAACGGTCACCCCTCCACTTT
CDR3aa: CASSQRQGQRSPLHF

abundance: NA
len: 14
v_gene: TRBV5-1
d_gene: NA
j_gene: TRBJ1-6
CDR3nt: TGCGCCAGCAGCTTATCCGCCTTTAATTCACCCCTCCACTTT
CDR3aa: CASSLSAFNSPLHF

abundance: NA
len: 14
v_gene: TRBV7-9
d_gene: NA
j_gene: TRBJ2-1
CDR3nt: TGTGCCAGCAGCTTAATGGAAAACTACAATGAGCAGTTCTTC
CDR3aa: CASSLMENYNEQFF

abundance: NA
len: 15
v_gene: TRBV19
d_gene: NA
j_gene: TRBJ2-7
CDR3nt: TGTGCCAGTAGGGCCCACGGAGGGCTCTCCTACGAGCAGTACTTC
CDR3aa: CASRAHGGLSYEQYF

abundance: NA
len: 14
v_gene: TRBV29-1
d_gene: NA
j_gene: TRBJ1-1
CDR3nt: TGCAGCGTTGAACCCCAAGTAGGGACAACTGAAGCTTTCTTT
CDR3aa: CSVEPQVGTTEAFF

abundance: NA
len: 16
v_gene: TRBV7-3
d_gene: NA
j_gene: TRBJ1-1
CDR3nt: TGTGCCAGCAGCTTAGCAGTGCCCGCTAAACGACCTGAAGCTTTCTTT
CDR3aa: CASSLAVPAKRPEAFF

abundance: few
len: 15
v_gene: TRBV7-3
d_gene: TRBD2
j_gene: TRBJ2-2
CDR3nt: TGTGCCAGCAGGGAGACTAGCGGGAACACCGGGGAGCTGTTTTTT
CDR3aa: CASRETSGNTGELFF

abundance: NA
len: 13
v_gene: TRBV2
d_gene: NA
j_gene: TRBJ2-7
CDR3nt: TGTGCCAGCAGTGCGGGCCCGCCCTTTGAGCAGTACTTC
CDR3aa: CASSAGPPFEQYF

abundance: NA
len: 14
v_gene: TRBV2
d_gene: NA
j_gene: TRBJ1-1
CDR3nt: TGTGCCAGCAGTGAGGGGGGGCGAGGTACTGAAGCTTTCTTT
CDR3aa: CASSEGGRGTEAFF

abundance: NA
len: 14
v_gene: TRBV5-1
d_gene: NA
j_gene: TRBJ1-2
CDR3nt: TGCGCCAGCAGCTTAGTGCCGGAGGACTATGGCTACACCTTC
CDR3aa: CASSLVPEDYGYTF

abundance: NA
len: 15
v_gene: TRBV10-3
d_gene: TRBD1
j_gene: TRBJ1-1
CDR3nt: TGTGCCATCAGGTTGGGACAGGGGGTTTCGACTGAAGCTTTCTTT
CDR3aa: CAIRLGQGVSTEAFF

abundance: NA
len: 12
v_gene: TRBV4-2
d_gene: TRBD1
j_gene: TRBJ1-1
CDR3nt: TGTGCCAGCAGCAAGACAGGGAATGAAGCTTTCTTT
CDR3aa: CASSKTGNEAFF

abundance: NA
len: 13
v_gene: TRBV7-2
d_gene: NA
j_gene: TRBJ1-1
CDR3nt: TGTGCCAGCAGCTTACGGCGGAACACTGAAGCTTTCTTT
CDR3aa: CASSLRRNTEAFF

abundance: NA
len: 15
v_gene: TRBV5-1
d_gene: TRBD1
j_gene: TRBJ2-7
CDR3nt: TGCGCCAGCAGCGTAGGGAACCGACAGGGGGCCAAGCAGTACTTC
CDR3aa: CASSVGNRQGAKQYF

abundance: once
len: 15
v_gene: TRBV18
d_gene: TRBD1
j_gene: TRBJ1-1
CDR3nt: TGTGCCAGCTCACCACAAGGGGACAGCCGTACCGAAGCTTTCTTT
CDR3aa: CASSPQGDSRTEAFF

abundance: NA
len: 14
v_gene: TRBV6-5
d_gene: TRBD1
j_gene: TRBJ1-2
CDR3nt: TGTGCCAGCACCGAGGGACAGGGTAACTATGGCTACACCTTC
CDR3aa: CASTEGQGNYGYTF

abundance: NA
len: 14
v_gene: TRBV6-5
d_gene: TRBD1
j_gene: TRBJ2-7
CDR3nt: TGTGCCAGCAGAAGAACGACAGGGACCTACGAGCAGTACTTC
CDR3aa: CASRRTTGTYEQYF

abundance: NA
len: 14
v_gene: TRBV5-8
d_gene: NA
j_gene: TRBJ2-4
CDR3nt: TGTGCCAGCAGCTTGGGGGGGACCAAAAACATTCAGTACTTC
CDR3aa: CASSLGGTKNIQYF

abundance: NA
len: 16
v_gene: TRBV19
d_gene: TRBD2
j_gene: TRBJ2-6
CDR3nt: TGTGCCAGTAGTGGCCTAGCGGGAGTAGGGGCCAACGTCCTGACTTTC
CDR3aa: CASSGLAGVGANVLTF

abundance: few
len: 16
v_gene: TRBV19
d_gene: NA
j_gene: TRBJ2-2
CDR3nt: TGTGCCAGTAGTATAGGAGGGACCGCGAACACCGGGGAGCTGTTTTTT
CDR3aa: CASSIGGTANTGELFF

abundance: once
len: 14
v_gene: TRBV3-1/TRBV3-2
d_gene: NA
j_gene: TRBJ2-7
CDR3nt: TGTGCCAGCAGCCAGGGCCTAGGGGACTACGAGCAGTACTTC
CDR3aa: CASSQGLGDYEQYF

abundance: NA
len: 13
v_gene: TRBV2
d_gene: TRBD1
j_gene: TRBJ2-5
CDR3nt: TGTGCCAGTCTTCCGGGACAGGAGGGGATCCAGTACTTC
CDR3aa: CASLPGQEGIQYF

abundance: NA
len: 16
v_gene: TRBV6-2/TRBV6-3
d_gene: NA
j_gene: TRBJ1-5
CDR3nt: TGTGCCAGCAGTTATCGGGACGCGCCTGGCAATCAGCCCCAGCATTTT
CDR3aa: CASSYRDAPGNQPQHF

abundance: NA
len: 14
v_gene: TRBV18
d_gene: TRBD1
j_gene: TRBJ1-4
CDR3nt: TGTGCCAGCTCACAAGGGACAGAGAATGAAAAACTGTTTTTT
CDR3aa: CASSQGTENEKLFF

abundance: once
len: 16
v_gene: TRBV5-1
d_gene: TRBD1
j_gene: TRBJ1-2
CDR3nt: TGCGCCAGCAGCTTGGCCAGGGCAGGGGGAAACTATGGCTACACCTTC
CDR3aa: CASSLARAGGNYGYTF

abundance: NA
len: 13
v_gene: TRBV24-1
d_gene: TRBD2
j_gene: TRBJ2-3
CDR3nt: TGTGCCACCGGCCCGGGAGGGTTGGATACGCAGTATTTT
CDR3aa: CATGPGGLDTQYF